These 11 T cell receptor beta chains came from one sample sequenced in a study of human T cells and chemical hapten exposure. The study extracted total RNA from unfractionated whole blood. One entry per CDR3 protein, called by TCRdb with MiXCR from the 5' RACE reads. The sample yields 110,000 or so distinct CDR3 sequences, 19% seen once. The receptor set was obtained from a human donor in good health.

This clonotype has at least ten counts. The J gene is TRBJ2-3, the V gene TRBV5-1; 8 nucleotides match TRBD1. The V and J ends lost 3 bases and 5 bases, in that order; junction bases with no gene match: 2. CDR1 and CDR2 from the germline V gene are SGHRS and YFSETQ. The length of the CDR3 is 13 residues. The CDR3 DNA is TGCGCCAGCAGCTCAGGGGGCCTAGATACGCAGTATTTT. Protein sequence: CASSSGGLDTQYF.

V usage is TRBV28 and J usage is TRBJ2-1, with TRBD2 matching over 15 bases. V lost 4 bases, J lost 4 bases, and 14 bases stayed unmatched. CDR3 length: 20 residues. Looked up from germline, CDR1 is MDHEN and CDR2 is SYDVKM. CDR3 amino acids: CASSSPWTSGRAAGYNEQFF. The CDR3 bases are TGTGCCAGCAGTTCCCCCTGGACTAGCGGGAGGGCCGCAGGTTACAATGAGCAGTTCTTC.

The genes are TRBV12-3 or TRBV12-4 and TRBJ2-7; D not certain. Trimming pared 1 base from V and 5 bases from J, leaving 15 bases between. The CDR3 consists of 15 residues. The CDR3 region is CASSLVPATNHEQYF. The CDR3 coding sequence is TGTGCCAGCAGTTTAGTACCGGCCACTAACCACGAGCAGTACTTC.

This clonotype was counted between two and nine times. The gene calls are TRBV24-1 and TRBJ2-3; D remains ambiguous. The CDR3 sequence is 14 residues long. Germline V gives CDR1 KGHDR, CDR2 SFDVKD. V was trimmed by 3 bases and J by 2 bases, leaving 8 bases between them. CDR3 sequence: CATSDMFPTDTQYF. The CDR3, as DNA: TGTGCCACCAGTGATATGTTTCCCACAGATACGCAGTATTTT.

This clonotype was seen a few times. This chain joins TRBV5-4 and TRBJ2-1, with 13 nucleotides matching TRBD2. Unmatched junction bases numbered 8, after V lost 4 bases and J lost 4 bases. Germline lookup yields CDR1 SGHNT and CDR2 YYREEE (reference sequence). The CDR3 loop spans 17 amino acids. CDR3 sequence reads: CASSPGLAGVWYNEQFF. The DNA for the CDR3 is TGTGCCAGCAGCCCAGGACTAGCGGGAGTCTGGTACAATGAGCAGTTCTTC.

The chain combines TRBV28 with TRBJ1-2; TRBD1 matches 7 bases. CDR3 length: 13 residues. V lost 6 bases to trimming and J lost 4 bases; unmatched junction nucleotides: 5. Germline V gene lookup returns CDR1 MDHEN and CDR2 SYDVKM. This CDR3 reads CASRETGIYGYTF. DNA of the CDR3: TGTGCCAGCAGAGAGACAGGGATCTATGGCTACACCTTC.

This chain connects TRBV18 to TRBJ2-3; D gene uncertain. CDR1 KGHSH and CDR2 LQKENI come from the germline V gene. This CDR3 region has 14 residues. The germline V and J ends were trimmed by 3 bases and 2 bases, with 9 bases remaining between them. For the CDR3, the DNA is TGTGCCAGCTCACCGGACCTCAACACAGATACGCAGTATTTT. It codes for CASSPDLNTDTQYF.

This clonotype was seen a few times. The chain employs TRBV20-1 and TRBJ2-7; 9 nucleotides match TRBD2. J gave up 5 bases and V 5 bases, and 13 bases lay outside the gene matches. CDR3 size: 15 residues. Germline-derived CDR1 and CDR2 are DFQATT and SNEGSKA (reference sequence). CDR3 residues: CSAGGSSGMIHEQYF. CDR3 nucleotide sequence: TGCAGTGCTGGAGGGTCTAGCGGGATGATCCACGAGCAGTACTTC.

The chain carries TRBV20-1 and TRBJ1-6; D is undetermined. CDR1 is DFQATT, CDR2 SNEGSKA, per germline (reference sequence). V was clipped by 7 bases and J by 8 bases, with 12 bases between them. The CDR3 totals 12 residues. The CDR3 DNA is TGCAGTGTTTGGCACGGTCATTCACCCCTCCACTTT. Encoded protein: CSVWHGHSPLHF.

This clonotype occurred a few times. The V call is TRBV12-3 or TRBV12-4, the J call TRBJ2-2; a weak D match, TRBD1 (6 bases). Trimming left V 3 bases short and J 5 bases short, with 16 bases between. There are 16 residues in the CDR3. DNA of the CDR3: TGTGCCAGCAGTTTTAATGGGGCCAGGGGAACCGGGGAGCTGTTTTTT. Amino acids: CASSFNGARGTGELFF.

This chain joins TRBV11-3 and TRBJ2-1; D is tentatively TRBD1 or TRBD2 (5 bases each). The CDR3 covers 15 residues. CDR1 is SGHNT, CDR2 YENEEA, per germline. V shed 5 bases and J shed 8 bases, with 19 bases lying between them. CDR3 residues: CASSPSRGYKDEQFF. The CDR3, as DNA: TGTGCCAGCAGCCCCAGCCGGGGCTACAAGGATGAGCAGTTCTTC.